These 5 T cell receptor beta chains came from one sample sequenced in a study of cytomegalovirus exposure and HLA in healthy donors. It was with 60 Vbeta and 13 Jbeta primers that the PCR ran. Sequencing was performed with immunoSEQ multiplex PCR; in TCRdb, only in-frame clones are kept and a portion is missing. Among about 180,000 clones listed, over 75% were seen once. The source material was PBMCs. The receptor set was obtained from a woman aged 25 to 39 in good health and CMV-seronegative.

This clone was seen just once. The chain joins TRBV6-1 to TRBJ2-7; a weak D match, TRBD1 (5 bases). The ends were cut back, 3 bases at V and 2 bases at J, with 8 bases in the middle. The V gene's germline CDR1 is MNHNS and CDR2 SASEGT. The CDR3 totals 13 residues. The CDR3 protein is CASSEQTAYEQYF. CDR3 sequence (DNA): TGTGCCAGCAGTGAGCAGACAGCCTACGAGCAGTACTTC.

The chain couples TRBV25-1 to TRBJ1-1; 7 nucleotides match TRBD1. Trimming removed 2 bases from V and 5 bases from J; junction bases left unmatched: 8. Germline assignment: CDR1 MGHDK and CDR2 SYGVNS. CDR3 length equals 15 residues. The CDR3 DNA reads as TGTGCCAGCAGTGAACTTGCAGGGGGTCATACTGAAGCTTTCTTT. This gives the protein CASSELAGGHTEAFF.

This rearrangement joins TRBV9 to TRBJ1-6; 7 positions match TRBD1. The V and J ends lost 0 bases and 7 bases, in that order; junction bases with no gene match: 1. Germline V gene sequence: CDR1 SGDLS, CDR2 YYNGEE. The CDR3 covers 14 residues. Here the CDR3 DNA reads TGTGCCAGCAGCGTAGAGGGGGCGAATTCACCCCTCCACTTT. Translated: CASSVEGANSPLHF.

The rearrangement links TRBV1 to TRBJ2-7; TRBD2 is the table's D call and was not checked against the DNA. TRBV1 is marked as a pseudogene. This CDR3 is built from 15 residues. CDR3 in amino acids: CTSSKADRDYYEQYF. The CDR3 DNA is TGCACCAGCAGCAAGGCCGATCGGGACTACTACGAGCAGTACTTC.

This sequence joins TRBV25-1 and TRBJ1-2, with TRBD1 matching over 9 bases. The ends lost 3 bases at V and 4 bases at J; junction bases unmatched: 6. The CDR3 spans 15 residues. The germline V gene has CDR1 MGHDK and CDR2 SYGVNS. CDR3 amino acids: CASSETGGQTYGYTF. Written as DNA, the CDR3 is TGTGCCAGCAGTGAGACAGGGGGGCAGACCTATGGCTACACCTTC.